The 23 T cell receptor beta chains presented below share a single source sample, sequenced in a study of cytotoxic CD8 clonotypes in ibrutinib-treated CLL. Profiling relied on immunoSEQ multiplex PCR, and the TCRdb table lists in-frame clones only, not all of them. The repertoire holds more than 150,000 clones, with 72% as singletons. The material was PBMCs, obtained after 24 months of ibrutinib treatment. The receptors derive from a human donor with chronic lymphocytic leukemia.

This clone came up a few times. The CDR3 spells CASSPAAGGSSYNEQFF. DNA of the CDR3: TGTGCCAGCAGCCCAGCGGCGGGAGGGAGCTCCTACAATGAGCAGTTCTTC. This sequence joins TRBV7-8 and TRBJ2-1; 9 bases match TRBD2. The germline V gene encodes CDR1 SGHVS and CDR2 FQNEAQ. This CDR3 is 17 amino acids long. The trim removed 5 bases at V and 0 bases at J, leaving 8 bases unmatched.

The rearrangement links TRBV6-5 to TRBJ1-1; D remains ambiguous. V lost 5 bases, J lost 1 base, and 8 bases lay in between. The length of the CDR3 is 13 residues. CDR1 is MNHEY, CDR2 SVGAGI, per germline. The CDR3 sequence is CASSLGGNTEAFF. For the CDR3, the DNA is TGTGCCAGCAGTCTCGGTGGGAACACTGAAGCTTTCTTT.

Comments on this clone: Within the sample, other DNA sequences also encode this same CDR3. V usage is TRBV19 and J usage is TRBJ2-7; weak D call: TRBD2 (6 bases). The CDR3 loop spans 15 amino acids. V lost 0 bases, J lost 6 bases, and 15 bases lay in between. Germline V gene sequence: CDR1 LNHDA, CDR2 SQIVND (reference sequence). For the CDR3, the DNA is TGTGCCAGTAGTATAGATGGGGGGAGAGGTATCGAGCAGTACTTC. Its translation: CASSIDGGRGIEQYF.

The J gene is TRBJ1-2, the V gene TRBV10-2, with D tentatively TRBD1 (5 bases). CDR1 WSHSY and CDR2 SAAADI come from the germline V gene. Trimming took off 6 bases at V and 4 bases at J, with 15 bases between the two ends. This CDR3 is built from 14 residues. CDR3 sequence reads: CASSPGRKSYGYTF. DNA of the CDR3: TGCGCCAGCAGCCCGGGACGGAAAAGCTATGGCTACACCTTC.

The V gene is TRBV13, the J gene TRBJ1-2; 7 nucleotides line up with TRBD1. Per germline, CDR1 PRHDT and CDR2 FYEKMQ (reference sequence). This CDR3 is built from 15 residues. The trim removed 4 bases at V and 1 base at J, leaving 6 bases unmatched. CDR3 in amino acids: CASSSSGQVNYGYTF. The CDR3 nucleotides read TGTGCCAGCAGCTCGAGTGGACAGGTTAACTATGGCTACACCTTC.

This clone was counted only a few times. The chain employs TRBV5-6 and TRBJ2-5; 7 bases match TRBD1. This CDR3 has 15 residues. Per germline, CDR1 SGHDT and CDR2 YYEEEE. V dropped 3 bases and J dropped 4; count of bases not matched to a gene: 9. The chain's CDR3 is CASSSLRTGGETQYF. As DNA, the CDR3 is TGTGCCAGCAGCTCCCTTAGGACAGGCGGAGAGACCCAGTACTTC.

This chain's CDR3 is CASSRLYRGPQPQHF. Here the CDR3 DNA reads TGTGCCAGCAGTCGCCTCTACAGGGGGCCTCAGCCCCAGCATTTT. The chain combines TRBV6-5 with TRBJ1-5, with 9 nucleotides matching TRBD1. Germline V gene lookup returns CDR1 MNHEY and CDR2 SVGAGI. V gave up 5 bases and J gave up 6 bases; unmatched junction bases: 8. This CDR3 contains 15 residues.

To note about this clone: A much larger clonotype is one base distant, so this may be a read error. The chain has TRBV14 and TRBJ2-2; TRBD1 agrees at 7 bases. V was pared by 4 bases and J by 2 bases, with 7 bases of the junction left unmatched. CDR1 is SGHDN, CDR2 FVKESK, per germline. The CDR3 totals 16 residues. CDR3 in amino acids: CASSPAGTVNTGELFF. The CDR3 DNA follows: TGTGCCAGCAGCCCAGCCGGGACAGTTAACACCGGGGAGCTGTTTTTT.

This chain connects TRBV7-9 to TRBJ2-2; TRBD2 agrees at 8 bases. With 1 base clipped from V and 5 bases from J, the junction kept 3 bases outside the gene matches. The germline V gene encodes CDR1 SEHNR and CDR2 FQNEAQ (reference sequence). The CDR3 totals 15 residues. CDR3 amino acids: CASSLVAGGTGELFF. The CDR3 nucleotides are TGTGCCAGCAGCTTAGTTGCGGGAGGAACCGGGGAGCTGTTTTTT.

This clone was counted only a few times. The chain carries TRBV7-2 and TRBJ2-5, with D maybe TRBD1 (5 bases). With 1 base removed from V and 7 bases from J, the gap between germline ends came to 13 bases. The CDR3 is 14 residues long. Germline CDR1 reads SGHTA; CDR2 reads FQGNSA. The CDR3, as DNA: TGTGCCAGCAGCTTAGGAAGGGGCCTCGGGACCCAGTACTTC. Its translation: CASSLGRGLGTQYF.

This chain joins TRBV7-9 and TRBJ2-2; 9 nucleotides match TRBD1. CDR1 and CDR2 from the germline V gene are SEHNR and FQNEAQ (reference sequence). The CDR3 covers 17 residues. Trimming removed 1 base from V and 0 bases from J; junction bases left unmatched: 3. In nucleotides, the CDR3 is TGTGCCAGCAGCTTAGGGACAGGGGCCGCGAACACCGGGGAGCTGTTTTTT. Its protein is CASSLGTGAANTGELFF.

This chain uses TRBV6-5 with TRBJ2-1; no definite D call. The V gene lost 2 bases and the J gene lost 1 base, with 6 bases spanning the gap. This CDR3 is 14 amino acids long. CDR1 and CDR2 from the germline V gene are MNHEY and SVGAGI. The CDR3 DNA reads as TGTGCCAGCAGTTACGCCGCGTCCTACAATGAGCAGTTCTTC. The encoded protein is CASSYAASYNEQFF.

This clone came up a few times. The chain links TRBV5-5 to TRBJ2-2; D not certain. This CDR3 spans 16 amino acids. From germline, CDR1 is SGHKS and CDR2 YYEKEE (reference sequence). Trimming removed 4 bases at V and 0 bases at J, with 13 bases between. The CDR3 here is CASSVWTITNTGELFF. The CDR3 coding sequence is TGTGCCAGCAGCGTTTGGACCATAACGAACACCGGGGAGCTGTTTTTT.

V is TRBV29-1 and J is TRBJ1-5, with D possibly being TRBD1 (5 bases). Germline loops: CDR1 SQVTM, CDR2 ANQGSEA. The CDR3 runs to 13 residues. V was trimmed by 5 bases and J by 3 bases, leaving 11 bases between them. Written as DNA, the CDR3 is TGCAGCGTTTCGAGGGGTTACAATCAGCCCCAGCATTTT. Translation: CSVSRGYNQPQHF.

This clone was seen just once. V and J are TRBV7-2 and TRBJ2-1; no definite D call. Germline lookup yields CDR1 SGHTA and CDR2 FQGNSA. The ends were cut back, 5 bases at V and 7 bases at J, with 12 bases in the middle. The CDR3 consists of 13 residues. The CDR3 bases are TGTGCCAGCAGCCCCCGACTCGAGAATGAGCAGTTCTTC. Translating gives CASSPRLENEQFF. Full variable domain (outside the CDR3, taken from reference TRBV7-2 and TRBJ2-1): GAGVSQSPSNKVTEKGKDVELRCDPISGHTALYWYRQSLGQGLEFLIYFQGNSAPDKSGLPSDRFSAERTGGSVSTLTIQRTQQEDSAVYLCASSPRLENEQFFGPGTRLTVL.

V is TRBV11-3 and J is TRBJ2-2, with 14 bases fitting TRBD2. The germline V gene has CDR1 SGHNT and CDR2 YENEEA. The length of the CDR3 is 17 residues. V lost 5 bases and J lost 4; bases outside the gene matches: 6. CDR3 sequence (DNA): TGTGCCAGCAGCCGGGGGACTAGCGGGAGTGGCACCGGGGAGCTGTTTTTT. Translation gives CASSRGTSGSGTGELFF.

This clone has a handful of counts. The chain links TRBV29-1 to TRBJ2-1; 8 bases fit TRBD1. Germline CDR1 and CDR2: SQVTM and ANQGSEA. The CDR3 is 13 residues long. The CDR3 here is CSSGQGAWNEQFF. CDR3 in DNA: TGCAGTAGTGGGCAGGGGGCCTGGAATGAGCAGTTCTTC.

J is TRBJ1-1 and V is TRBV29-1, with a weak D call TRBD1 (6 bases). Trimming left V 7 bases short and J 5 bases short, with 20 bases between. This CDR3 has 14 amino acids. From germline, CDR1 is SQVTM and CDR2 ANQGSEA. CDR3 region: CSAVGGAVRTEAFF. The CDR3 DNA sequence: TGCAGCGCAGTTGGGGGCGCGGTTCGGACTGAAGCTTTCTTT.

The chain is built from TRBV25-1 and TRBJ2-7; no reliable D call. The germline CDR1 and CDR2 sequences are MGHDK and SYGVNS. The CDR3 covers 13 residues. Trimming removed 5 bases at V and 3 bases at J, with 11 bases between. The CDR3 sequence is CASSQRVSYEQYF. The CDR3 DNA reads TGTGCCAGCAGTCAAAGGGTTAGCTACGAGCAGTACTTC.

The CDR3 DNA reads TGTGCCAGCATAGTTGAAATGAACACTGAAGCTTTCTTT. This translates into CASIVEMNTEAFF. The chain employs TRBV2 and TRBJ1-1; D is uncertain. The CDR3 spans 13 residues. Germline-derived CDR1 and CDR2 are SNHLY and FYNNEI. With 7 bases removed from V and 0 bases from J, the gap between germline ends came to 9 bases.

J is TRBJ2-7 and V is TRBV15; 8 bases fit TRBD2. The trim removed 0 bases at V and 6 bases at J, leaving 10 bases unmatched. The CDR3 loop spans 16 amino acids. From germline, CDR1 is LNHNV and CDR2 YYDKDF (reference sequence). CDR3 region: CATSRDFSAGAREQYF. The CDR3 DNA is TGTGCCACCAGCAGAGATTTTTCAGCGGGAGCTCGCGAGCAGTACTTC.

A few counts support this clone. The chain couples TRBV6-6 to TRBJ2-3, with a weak D call TRBD1 (6 bases). The germline gives CDR1 MNHNY, CDR2 SVGAGI (reference sequence). V was trimmed by 4 bases and J by 1 base, leaving 9 bases between them. CDR3 size: 14 residues. The CDR3 DNA reads as TGTGCCAGCAGTTCCCGGACAGGCACAGATACGCAGTATTTT. It codes for CASSSRTGTDTQYF.

The chain couples TRBV12-5 to TRBJ1-2; D is undetermined. Per germline, CDR1 LGHNT and CDR2 FRNRAP. This CDR3 is built from 16 residues. Trimming removed 4 bases at V and 0 bases at J, with 15 bases between. The CDR3 coding sequence is TGTGCTAGTGGTTCCGCCTGGTGGACGGCTAACTATGGCTACACCTTC. Translating it yields CASGSAWWTANYGYTF. Combining the CDR3 with reference TRBV12-5 and TRBJ1-2 gives the whole variable domain DARVTQTPRHKVTEMGQEVTMRCQPILGHNTVFWYRQTMMQGLELLAYFRNRAPLDDSGMPKDRFSAEMPDATLATLKIQPSEPRDSAVYFCASGSAWWTANYGYTFGSGTRLTVV.